These 29 T cell receptor beta chains originate from one sample sequenced in a study of cytomegalovirus exposure and HLA in healthy donors. The study ran its PCR with 60 Vbeta and 13 Jbeta primers. TCRdb keeps only in-frame clones here, not all; method: immunoSEQ multiplex PCR. The sample includes 90,000 to 150,000 clones, about three quarters of them seen just once. The sequencing input was PBMCs. These receptor sequences come from a woman between 35 and 50 years old in good health and CMV-seropositive.

CDR3: CASGSGLAGDTDTQYF. CDR3 sequence (DNA): TGTGCTAGTGGTTCCGGACTAGCGGGGGACACAGATACGCAGTATTTT. This chain links TRBV12-5 with TRBJ2-3; 13 bases are a match to TRBD2. V lost 4 bases, J lost 2 bases, and 3 bases stayed unmatched. Germline V gives CDR1 LGHNT, CDR2 FRNRAP. There are 16 residues in the CDR3.

The chain employs TRBV19 and TRBJ2-2, with D perhaps matching TRBD2 (6 bases). The CDR3 consists of 14 residues. From germline, CDR1 is LNHDA and CDR2 SQIVND (reference sequence). The V end lost 10 bases, the J end lost 1 base, and 13 bases lay between the germline ends. The CDR3 bases are TGTGCCACCTGCGGGACCGAGAACACCGGGGAGCTGTTTTTT. Translating it yields CATCGTENTGELFF.

Only a few counts were recorded for this clone. The CDR3 sequence is CASTRGTEAFF. In DNA, the CDR3 is TGTGCCAGCACCAGGGGCACTGAAGCTTTCTTT. The chain links TRBV6-5 to TRBJ1-1; possible D gene TRBD1, 6 bases. The CDR3 length is 11 residues. Germline V gene sequence: CDR1 MNHEY, CDR2 SVGAGI. V lost 7 bases and J 4 bases, leaving 7 bases between the germline ends.

The gene calls are TRBV18 and TRBJ2-2; weak D call: TRBD1 (6 bases). The CDR3 has 17 amino acids. Germline loops: CDR1 KGHSH, CDR2 LQKENI. Trimming stripped 4 bases from V and 5 bases from J, with 20 bases between. This CDR3 is CASSQNQGTYETGELFF. The CDR3 bases are TGTGCCAGCTCACAGAATCAGGGGACCTATGAGACCGGGGAGCTGTTTTTT.

This chain links TRBV9 with TRBJ2-2; no definite D call. The CDR3 sequence is 14 residues long. Germline V gives CDR1 SGDLS, CDR2 YYNGEE. V dropped 0 bases and J dropped 3 bases, with 6 bases sitting between them. The CDR3 spells CASSVGSYTGELFF. DNA for the CDR3: TGTGCCAGCAGCGTAGGGAGTTACACCGGGGAGCTGTTTTTT.

For the CDR3, the DNA is TGTGCCAGTACCCCCCGCGAGAATTCACCCCTCCACTTT. Its translation: CASTPRENSPLHF. The J gene is TRBJ1-6, the V gene TRBV19; D unresolved. The germline CDR1 and CDR2 sequences are LNHDA and SQIVND (reference sequence). V was pared by 7 bases and J by 7 bases, with 11 bases between. There are 13 residues in the CDR3.

This clone was picked up one time. This chain links TRBV4-2 with TRBJ2-3, with 12 bases matching TRBD2. After removal of 6 bases from V and 0 bases from J, the junction contained 7 bases not matched to a gene. From germline, CDR1 is LGHNA and CDR2 YNFKEQ. This CDR3 comprises 17 residues. CDR3 residues: CASSQTSGGASTDTQYF. CDR3 in DNA: TGTGCCAGCAGTCAGACTAGCGGGGGAGCTAGCACAGATACGCAGTATTTT.

Written as DNA, the CDR3 is TGTGCCAGCGGGGAGGGCACAGATACGCAGTATTTT. Encoded protein: CASGEGTDTQYF. This sequence joins TRBV6-6 and TRBJ2-3, with D possibly TRBD2 on 6 matching bases. Germline V gene lookup returns CDR1 MNHNY and CDR2 SVGAGI (reference sequence). CDR3 length: 12 residues. With 8 bases removed from V and 1 base from J, the gap between germline ends came to 7 bases.

The J gene is TRBJ2-1, the V gene TRBV6-6; D may be TRBD1 (7 bases). The CDR3 sequence is 16 residues long. In germline, CDR1 is MNHNY, CDR2 SVGAGI (reference sequence). The ends were cut back, 2 bases at V and 4 bases at J, with 15 bases in the middle. The CDR3 DNA sequence: TGTGCCAGCAGTTACCGCAGGGCAGGGGGGTACAATGAGCAGTTCTTC. Amino acid sequence: CASSYRRAGGYNEQFF.

The chain employs TRBV5-1 and TRBJ2-7; D may be TRBD1 (6 bases). The CDR3 runs to 12 residues. Germline V gene data show CDR1 as SGHRS and CDR2 as YFSETQ. Deletions cut 4 bases from V and 4 bases from J, with 9 bases between. CDR3 sequence: CASSTDRYEQYF. CDR3 in DNA: TGCGCCAGCAGCACCGACAGGTACGAGCAGTACTTC. The full variable domain, with the rest looked up from reference TRBV5-1 and TRBJ2-7, is KAGVTQTPRYLIKTRGQQVTLSCSPISGHRSVSWYQQTPGQGLQFLFEYFSETQRNKGNFPGRFSGRQFSNSRSEMNVSTLELGDSALYLCASSTDRYEQYFGPGTRLTVT.

The V call is TRBV7-8, the J call TRBJ2-7, with D possibly matching TRBD1 (5 bases). Germline CDR1 and CDR2: SGHVS and FQNEAQ. Trimming removed 2 bases from V and 6 bases from J, with 17 bases in between. The length of the CDR3 is 15 residues. CDR3: CASSLMGRAFGEQYF. Here the CDR3 DNA reads TGTGCCAGCAGCTTAATGGGCAGGGCTTTCGGCGAGCAGTACTTC.

The rearrangement uses TRBV20-1 and TRBJ1-1; D is unclear. Trimming removed 5 bases from V and 8 bases from J, with 12 bases in between. CDR3 size: 11 residues. Germline CDR1 is DFQATT and CDR2 is SNEGSKA (reference sequence). CDR3 amino acids: CSAAQVREAFF. The CDR3 nucleotides are TGCAGTGCTGCACAAGTTCGAGAAGCTTTCTTT.

V and J are TRBV5-1 and TRBJ2-5; 14 bases are shared with TRBD2. Unmatched junction bases numbered 7, after V lost 4 bases and J lost 2 bases. Germline CDR1 reads SGHRS; CDR2 reads YFSETQ. This CDR3 is built from 17 residues. CDR3 sequence: CASSPTSGGARQETQYF. CDR3 DNA: TGCGCCAGCAGCCCGACTAGCGGGGGGGCCCGTCAAGAGACCCAGTACTTC.

The rearrangement joins TRBV5-1 to TRBJ2-3; TRBD2 aligns across 8 bases. Germline V lookup: CDR1 SGHRS, CDR2 YFSETQ. This CDR3 spans 15 amino acids. J was trimmed by 3 bases and V by 6 bases; bases with no gene match: 9. DNA of the CDR3: TGCGCCAGCAAGGATCGGGGGGGTGGTACAGATACGCAGTATTTT. It yields the protein CASKDRGGGTDTQYF.

The chain carries TRBV27 and TRBJ2-7; 10 nucleotides line up with TRBD1. The germline V gene has CDR1 MNHEY and CDR2 SMNVEV (reference sequence). V shed 7 bases and J 2 bases; nucleotides not matched to a gene: 8. The CDR3 length is 15 residues. CDR3 region: CASTIRDRGPYEQYF. The DNA of the CDR3 is TGTGCCAGCACAATCCGGGACAGGGGACCCTACGAGCAGTACTTC.

This clone was observed a few times. The chain combines TRBV29-1 with TRBJ1-3, with D possibly TRBD1 on 6 matching bases. The CDR3 loop spans 14 amino acids. Trimming left V 3 bases short and J 4 bases short, with 13 bases between. Germline loops: CDR1 SQVTM, CDR2 ANQGSEA. The CDR3 DNA is TGCAGCGTTGACAGGGGTAATGCGGGAAACACCATATATTTT. The encoded protein is CSVDRGNAGNTIYF.

The table lists this clone with a count of one. The chain recombines TRBV10-3 with TRBJ2-7; 9 nucleotides agree with TRBD2. Germline V CDR1 and CDR2: ENHRY, SYGVKD. The ends lost 8 bases at V and 0 bases at J; junction bases unmatched: 2. The CDR3 has 13 amino acids. The CDR3 DNA sequence: TGTGCCATCCTAGCGGGGACCTCCTACGAGCAGTACTTC. This sequence encodes CAILAGTSYEQYF.

This chain links TRBV7-9 with TRBJ1-1; perhaps TRBD1 as D (5 bases). The germline gives CDR1 SEHNR, CDR2 FQNEAQ (reference sequence). The CDR3 runs 13 residues. DNA of the CDR3: TGTGCTACGGGGGGTCTACTGAACACTGAAGCTTTCTTT. This gives the protein CATGGLLNTEAFF.

The rearrangement uses TRBV11-2 and TRBJ1-6; 7 nucleotides line up with TRBD1. Germline V gene lookup returns CDR1 SGHAT and CDR2 FQNNGV. V trimming: 6 bases; J trimming: 5 bases; junction bases outside the gene matches: 10. This CDR3 is built from 16 residues. In DNA, the CDR3 is TGTGCCAGCAGGAAGGGACAGTCCTGGAATAATTCACCCCTCCACTTT. Its translation is CASRKGQSWNNSPLHF.

This clone was detected a few times. This chain connects TRBV19 to TRBJ2-7; a weak D match, TRBD1 (5 bases). The CDR3 has 12 amino acids. Germline loops: CDR1 LNHDA, CDR2 SQIVND (reference sequence). Deletions cut 9 bases from V and 4 bases from J, with 13 bases between. CDR3 DNA: TGTGCCAGCGAAGGGAAGGGGTACGAGCAGTACTTC. This sequence encodes CASEGKGYEQYF.

This clone occurred a few times. The rearrangement links TRBV5-4 to TRBJ2-5, with 8 bases matching TRBD1. The J call may not be correct, given that the DNA end is closer to TRBJ2-7. Per the germline V gene, CDR1 is SGHNT and CDR2 is YYREEE (reference sequence). The length of the CDR3 is 13 residues. The DNA for the CDR3 is TGTGCCAGCAGCCGACAGGGGTCCGACGAGCAGTACTTC. This sequence encodes CASSRQGSDEQYF.

This clone has more than one count but fewer than ten. The chain carries TRBV10-3 and TRBJ1-5, with 11 bases aligning to TRBD1. V was clipped by 6 bases and J by 4 bases; unmatched bases: 5. The CDR3 has 15 amino acids. Germline V gene sequence: CDR1 ENHRY, CDR2 SYGVKD. The CDR3 is CAIREGQGDNQPQHF. CDR3 sequence (DNA): TGTGCCATCAGGGAGGGACAGGGGGATAATCAGCCCCAGCATTTT.

This chain links TRBV6-5 with TRBJ1-1; no clear D. The V end was cut by 6 bases, the J end by 2 bases, with 16 bases between. Looked up from germline, CDR1 is MNHEY and CDR2 is SVGAGI. This CDR3 comprises 15 residues. The CDR3 DNA reads TGTGCCAGCAGCTCCTCCTGGGCCTTTAACACTGAAGCTTTCTTT. Its protein product is CASSSSWAFNTEAFF.

J is TRBJ1-1 and V is TRBV6-1; D is perhaps TRBD1 (5 bases). This CDR3 is built from 16 residues. V dropped 3 bases and J dropped 4 bases, with 18 bases sitting between them. Germline-derived CDR1 and CDR2 are MNHNS and SASEGT. The CDR3 sequence is CASSDSRAPVSTEAFF. CDR3 DNA sequence: TGTGCCAGCAGTGACAGCAGGGCCCCGGTTTCCACTGAAGCTTTCTTT.

The chain couples TRBV5-4 to TRBJ2-3; 8 nucleotides align to TRBD2. With 5 bases clipped from V and 3 bases from J, the junction kept 14 bases outside the gene matches. The CDR3 has 17 amino acids. Germline CDR1 and CDR2: SGHNT and YYREEE (reference sequence). The CDR3 DNA sequence: TGTGCCAGCAGTCCCCGCCGACTAAGCGGGGGTACAGATACGCAGTATTTT. Protein sequence: CASSPRRLSGGTDTQYF.

Only a few counts were recorded for this clone. This rearrangement joins TRBV5-1 to TRBJ2-7; D may be TRBD1 (5 bases). Germline V gene sequence: CDR1 SGHRS, CDR2 YFSETQ. The CDR3 is made up of 13 amino acids. Trimming took 3 bases from V and 8 from J, leaving 15 bases between them. CDR3 sequence reads: CASSSGPRQQQYF. The DNA of the CDR3 is TGCGCCAGCAGCTCCGGCCCAAGACAGCAGCAGTACTTC.

The V call is TRBV18, the J call TRBJ1-3; TRBD1 agrees at 9 bases. Germline V gene sequence: CDR1 KGHSH, CDR2 LQKENI. The V segment lost 2 bases and the J segment 4 bases; nucleotides outside the gene matches: 6. The length of the CDR3 is 16 residues. The CDR3 loop is CASSPNRGHGGNTIYF. The DNA of the CDR3 is TGTGCCAGCTCACCAAACAGGGGGCATGGAGGAAACACCATATATTTT.

The CDR3 region is CATSSLQFGTANTGELFF. CDR3 coding DNA: TGTGCCACCAGCAGCCTCCAATTCGGGACAGCGAACACCGGGGAGCTGTTTTTT. J is TRBJ2-2 and V is TRBV15; 7 bases are a match to TRBD1. Germline V gene lookup returns CDR1 LNHNV and CDR2 YYDKDF (reference sequence). This CDR3 is 18 amino acids long. V shed 3 bases and J 0 bases; nucleotides not matched to a gene: 10.

The chain is built from TRBV11-2 and TRBJ2-7; a weak D match, TRBD2 (7 bases). The V gene's germline CDR1 is SGHAT and CDR2 FQNNGV. The CDR3 extends over 12 amino acids. Deletions cut 6 bases from V and 5 bases from J, with 11 bases between. The CDR3 DNA reads as TGTGCCAGCAGTAGGGGGGGGAACGAGCAGTACTTC. Protein: CASSRGGNEQYF.